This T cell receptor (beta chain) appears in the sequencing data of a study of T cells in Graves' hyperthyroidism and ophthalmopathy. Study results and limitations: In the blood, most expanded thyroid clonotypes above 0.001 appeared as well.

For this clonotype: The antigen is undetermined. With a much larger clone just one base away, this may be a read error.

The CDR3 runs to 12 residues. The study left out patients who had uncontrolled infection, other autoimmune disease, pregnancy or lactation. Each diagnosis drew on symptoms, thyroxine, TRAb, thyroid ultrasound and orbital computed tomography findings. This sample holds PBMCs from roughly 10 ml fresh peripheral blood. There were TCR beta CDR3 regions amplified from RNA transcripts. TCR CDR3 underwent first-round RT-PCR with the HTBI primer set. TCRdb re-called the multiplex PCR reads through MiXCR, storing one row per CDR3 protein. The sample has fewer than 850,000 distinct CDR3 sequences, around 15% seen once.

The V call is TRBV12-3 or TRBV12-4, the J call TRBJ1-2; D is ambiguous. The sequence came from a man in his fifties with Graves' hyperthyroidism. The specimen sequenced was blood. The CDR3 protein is CANSSDYYGYTF. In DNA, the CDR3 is TGTGCCAACAGTTCTGACTACTATGGCTACACCTTC.